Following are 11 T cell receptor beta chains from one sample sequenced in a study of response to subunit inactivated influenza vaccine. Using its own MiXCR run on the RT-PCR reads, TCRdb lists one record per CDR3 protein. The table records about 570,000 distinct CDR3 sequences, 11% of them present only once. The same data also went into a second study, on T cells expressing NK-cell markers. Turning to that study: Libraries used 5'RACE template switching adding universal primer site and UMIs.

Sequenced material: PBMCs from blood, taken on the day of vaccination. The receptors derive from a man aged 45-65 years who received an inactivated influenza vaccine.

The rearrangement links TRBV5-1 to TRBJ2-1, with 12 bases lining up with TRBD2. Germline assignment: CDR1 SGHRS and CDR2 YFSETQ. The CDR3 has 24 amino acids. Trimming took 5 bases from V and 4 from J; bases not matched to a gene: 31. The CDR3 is CASRKAGVGLGLFWTSGIYNEQFF. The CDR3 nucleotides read TGCGCCAGCAGGAAGGCAGGGGTGGGGCTCGGATTGTTTTGGACTAGCGGGATTTACAATGAGCAGTTCTTC.

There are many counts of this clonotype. The CDR3 loop reads CASSSGGPNTGELFF. The DNA for the CDR3 is TGCGCCAGCAGCTCCGGGGGGCCGAACACCGGGGAGCTGTTTTTT. The gene calls are TRBV5-1 and TRBJ2-2, with D possibly TRBD2 on 7 matching bases. Trimming removed 3 bases from V and 0 bases from J, with 9 bases in between. The germline V gene has CDR1 SGHRS and CDR2 YFSETQ. The CDR3 has 15 residues.

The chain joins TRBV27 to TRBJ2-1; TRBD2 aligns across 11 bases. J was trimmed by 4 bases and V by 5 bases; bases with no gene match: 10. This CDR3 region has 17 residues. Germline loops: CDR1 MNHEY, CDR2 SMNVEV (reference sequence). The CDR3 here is CASSAASLAGVYNEQFF. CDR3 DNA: TGTGCCAGCAGTGCCGCCTCACTAGCGGGGGTTTACAATGAGCAGTTCTTC.

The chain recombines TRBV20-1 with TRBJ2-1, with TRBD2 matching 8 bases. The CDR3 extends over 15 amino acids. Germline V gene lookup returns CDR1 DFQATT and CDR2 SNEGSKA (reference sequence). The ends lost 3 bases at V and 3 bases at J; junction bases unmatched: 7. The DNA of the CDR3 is TGCAGTGCTAGTCAAGCGGGGGCCCTCTACAATGAGCAGTTCTTC. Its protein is CSASQAGALYNEQFF.

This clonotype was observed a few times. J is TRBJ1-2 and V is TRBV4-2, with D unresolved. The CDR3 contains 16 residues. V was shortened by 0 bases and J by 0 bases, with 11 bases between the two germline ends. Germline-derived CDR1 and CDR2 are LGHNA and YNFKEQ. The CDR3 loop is CASSQEQSLTNYGYTF. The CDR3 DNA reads TGTGCCAGCAGCCAAGAACAGAGCCTCACTAACTATGGCTACACCTTC.

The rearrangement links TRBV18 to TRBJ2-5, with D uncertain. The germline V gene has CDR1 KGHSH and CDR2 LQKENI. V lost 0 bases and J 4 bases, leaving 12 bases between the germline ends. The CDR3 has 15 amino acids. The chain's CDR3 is CASSPPEQYGETQYF. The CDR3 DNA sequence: TGTGCCAGCTCACCACCGGAACAGTACGGAGAGACCCAGTACTTC.

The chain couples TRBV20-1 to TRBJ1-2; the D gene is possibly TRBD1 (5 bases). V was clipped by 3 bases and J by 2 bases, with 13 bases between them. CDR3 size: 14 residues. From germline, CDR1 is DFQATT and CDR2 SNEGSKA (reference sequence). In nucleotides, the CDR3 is TGCAGTGCTAGGTCCGACAGCAGAAACTATGGCTACACCTTC. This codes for CSARSDSRNYGYTF.

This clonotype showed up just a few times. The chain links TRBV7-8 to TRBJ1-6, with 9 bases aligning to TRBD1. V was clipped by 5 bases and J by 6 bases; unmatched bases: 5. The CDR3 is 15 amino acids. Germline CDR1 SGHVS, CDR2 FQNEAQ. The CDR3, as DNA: TGTGCCAGCAGCGAACAGGGGGCGCGTAATTCACCCCTCCACTTT. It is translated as CASSEQGARNSPLHF.

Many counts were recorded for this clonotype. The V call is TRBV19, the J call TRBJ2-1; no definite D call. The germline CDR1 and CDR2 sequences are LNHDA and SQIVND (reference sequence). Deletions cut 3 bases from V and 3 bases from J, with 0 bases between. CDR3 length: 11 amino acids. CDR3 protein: CASSIYNEQFF. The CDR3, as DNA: TGTGCCAGTAGTATCTACAATGAGCAGTTCTTC.

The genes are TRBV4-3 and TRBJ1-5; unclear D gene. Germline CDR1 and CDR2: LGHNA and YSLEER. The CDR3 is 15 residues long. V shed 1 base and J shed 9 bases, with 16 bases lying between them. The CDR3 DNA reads TGCGCCAGCAGCCAAGGGACCGAACGGGGTAGGCCCCAGCATTTT. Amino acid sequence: CASSQGTERGRPQHF.

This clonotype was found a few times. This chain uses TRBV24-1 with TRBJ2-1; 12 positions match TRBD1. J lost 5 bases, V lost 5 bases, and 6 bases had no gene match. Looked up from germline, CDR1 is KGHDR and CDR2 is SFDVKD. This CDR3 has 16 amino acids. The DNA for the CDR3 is TGTGCCACCAGTGGTCTGGGACAGGGGGCACACAATGAGCAGTTCTTC. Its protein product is CATSGLGQGAHNEQFF.